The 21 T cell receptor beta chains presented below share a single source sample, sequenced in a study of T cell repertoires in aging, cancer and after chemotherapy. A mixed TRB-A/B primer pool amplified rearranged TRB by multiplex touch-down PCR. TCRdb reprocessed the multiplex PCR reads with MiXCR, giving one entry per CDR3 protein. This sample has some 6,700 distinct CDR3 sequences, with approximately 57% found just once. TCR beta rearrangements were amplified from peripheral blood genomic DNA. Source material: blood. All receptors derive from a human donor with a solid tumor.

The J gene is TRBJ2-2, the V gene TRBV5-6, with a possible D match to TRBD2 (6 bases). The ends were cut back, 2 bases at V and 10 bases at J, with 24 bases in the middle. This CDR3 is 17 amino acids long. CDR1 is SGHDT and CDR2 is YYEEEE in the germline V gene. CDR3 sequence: CASSLPRGGRILEELFF. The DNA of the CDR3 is TGTGCCAGCAGCTTACCCCGGGGAGGTAGAATTCTGGAGGAGCTGTTTTTT.

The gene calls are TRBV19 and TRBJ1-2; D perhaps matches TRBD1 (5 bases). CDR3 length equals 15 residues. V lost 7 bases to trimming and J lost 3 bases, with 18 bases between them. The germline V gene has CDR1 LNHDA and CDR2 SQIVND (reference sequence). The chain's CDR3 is CASTREGKGDYGYTF. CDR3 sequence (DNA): TGTGCCAGTACCCGAGAAGGGAAAGGGGACTATGGCTACACCTTC.

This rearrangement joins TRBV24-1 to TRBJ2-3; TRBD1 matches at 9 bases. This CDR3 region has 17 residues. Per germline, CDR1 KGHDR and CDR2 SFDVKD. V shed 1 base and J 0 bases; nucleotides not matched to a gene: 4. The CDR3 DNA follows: TGTGCCACCAGTGATTTACCGGGACAGGGCAGCACAGATACGCAGTATTTT. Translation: CATSDLPGQGSTDTQYF.

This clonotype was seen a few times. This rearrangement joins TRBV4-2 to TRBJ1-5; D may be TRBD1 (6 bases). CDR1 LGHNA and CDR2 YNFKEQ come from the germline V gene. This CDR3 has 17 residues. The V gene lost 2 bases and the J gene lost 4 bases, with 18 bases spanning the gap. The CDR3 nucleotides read TGTGCCAGCAGCCAAATGCCGTATGGGACACTGAATCAGCCCCAGCATTTT. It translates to CASSQMPYGTLNQPQHF.

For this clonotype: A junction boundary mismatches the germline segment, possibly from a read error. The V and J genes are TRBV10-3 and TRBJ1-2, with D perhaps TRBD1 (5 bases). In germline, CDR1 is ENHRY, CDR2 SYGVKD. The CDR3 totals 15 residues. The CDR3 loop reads CASSDSRDGIYGYTF. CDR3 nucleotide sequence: TGTGCCAGCAGTGATTCCCGGGACGGGATCTATGGCTACACCTTC.

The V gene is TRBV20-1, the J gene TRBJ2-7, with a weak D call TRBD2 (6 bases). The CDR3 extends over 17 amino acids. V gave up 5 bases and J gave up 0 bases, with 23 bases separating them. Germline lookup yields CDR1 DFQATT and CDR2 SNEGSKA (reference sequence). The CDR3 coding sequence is TGCAGTGCTGCACCCCGCAGCGGGCCTTCGAGCTCCTACGAGCAGTACTTC. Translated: CSAAPRSGPSSSYEQYF.

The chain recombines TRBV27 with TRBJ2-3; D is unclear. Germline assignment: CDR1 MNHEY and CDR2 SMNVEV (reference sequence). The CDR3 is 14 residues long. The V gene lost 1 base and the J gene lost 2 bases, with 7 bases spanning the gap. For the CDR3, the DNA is TGTGCCAGCAGTTTATATTCCAACACAGATACGCAGTATTTT. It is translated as CASSLYSNTDTQYF.

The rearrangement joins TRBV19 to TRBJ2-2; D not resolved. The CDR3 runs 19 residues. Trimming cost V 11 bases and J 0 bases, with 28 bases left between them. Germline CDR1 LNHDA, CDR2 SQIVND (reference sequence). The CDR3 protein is CAPPSPQPPGRPNTGELFF. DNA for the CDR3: TGTGCCCCTCCTTCCCCCCAGCCCCCTGGACGACCGAACACCGGGGAGCTGTTTTTT.

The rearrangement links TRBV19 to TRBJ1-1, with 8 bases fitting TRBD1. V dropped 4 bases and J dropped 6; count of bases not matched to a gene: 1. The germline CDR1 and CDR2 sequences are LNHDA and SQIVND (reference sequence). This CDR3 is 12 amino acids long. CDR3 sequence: CASSKQGAEAFF. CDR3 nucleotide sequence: TGTGCCAGTAGTAAACAGGGGGCTGAAGCTTTCTTT. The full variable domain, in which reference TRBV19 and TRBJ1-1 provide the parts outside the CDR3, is DGGITQSPKYLFRKEGQNVTLSCEQNLNHDAMYWYRQDPGQGLRLIYYSQIVNDFQKGDIAEGYSVSREKKESFPLTVTSAQKNPTAFYLCASSKQGAEAFFGQGTRLTVV.

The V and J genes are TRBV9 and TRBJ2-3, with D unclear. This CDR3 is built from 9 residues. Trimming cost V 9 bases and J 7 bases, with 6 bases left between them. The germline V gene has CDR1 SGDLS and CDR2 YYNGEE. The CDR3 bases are TGTGCCACTCCCAATACGCAGTATTTT. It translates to CATPNTQYF.

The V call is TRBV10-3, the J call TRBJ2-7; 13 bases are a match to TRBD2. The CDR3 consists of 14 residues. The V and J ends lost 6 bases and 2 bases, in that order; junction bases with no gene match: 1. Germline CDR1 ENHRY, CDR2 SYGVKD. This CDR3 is CAISGTSGTYEQYF. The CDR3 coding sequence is TGTGCCATCAGCGGGACTAGCGGGACCTACGAGCAGTACTTC.

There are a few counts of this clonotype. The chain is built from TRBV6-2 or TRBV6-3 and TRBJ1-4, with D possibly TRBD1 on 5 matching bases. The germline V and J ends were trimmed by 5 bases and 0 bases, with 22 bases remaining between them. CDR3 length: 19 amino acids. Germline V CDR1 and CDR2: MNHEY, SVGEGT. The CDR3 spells CASSISGHLQYATNEKLFF. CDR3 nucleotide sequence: TGTGCCAGCAGTATCTCTGGACACCTACAATATGCAACTAATGAAAAACTGTTTTTT.

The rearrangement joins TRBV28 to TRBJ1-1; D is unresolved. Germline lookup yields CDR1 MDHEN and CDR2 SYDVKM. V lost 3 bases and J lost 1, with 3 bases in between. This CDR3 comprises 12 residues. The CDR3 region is CASSLQNTEAFF. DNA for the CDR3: TGTGCCAGCAGTTTGCAGAACACTGAAGCTTTCTTT.

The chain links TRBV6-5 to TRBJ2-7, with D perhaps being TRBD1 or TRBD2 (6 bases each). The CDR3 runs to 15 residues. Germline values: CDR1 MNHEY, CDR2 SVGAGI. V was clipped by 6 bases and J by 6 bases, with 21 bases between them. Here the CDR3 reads CASRTGGRGTPEQYF. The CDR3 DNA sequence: TGTGCCAGCAGGACTGGGGGGCGCGGGACCCCCGAGCAGTACTTC.

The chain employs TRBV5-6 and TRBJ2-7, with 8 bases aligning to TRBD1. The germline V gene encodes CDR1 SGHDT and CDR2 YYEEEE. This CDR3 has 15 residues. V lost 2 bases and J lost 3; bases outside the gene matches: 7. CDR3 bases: TGTGCCAGCAGCTTACTCCGGGACAGGCTCTACGAGCAGTACTTC. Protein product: CASSLLRDRLYEQYF.

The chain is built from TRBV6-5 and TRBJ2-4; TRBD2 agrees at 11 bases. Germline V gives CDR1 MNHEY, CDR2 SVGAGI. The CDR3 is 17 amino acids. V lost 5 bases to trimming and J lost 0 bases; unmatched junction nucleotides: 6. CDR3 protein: CASSPGLAALAKNIQYF. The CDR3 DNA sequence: TGTGCCAGCAGTCCGGGACTAGCGGCTCTAGCCAAAAACATTCAGTACTTC.

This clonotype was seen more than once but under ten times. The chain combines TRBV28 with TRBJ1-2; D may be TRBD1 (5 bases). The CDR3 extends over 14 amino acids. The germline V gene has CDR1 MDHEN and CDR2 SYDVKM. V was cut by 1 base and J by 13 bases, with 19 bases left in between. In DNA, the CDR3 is TGTGCCAGCAGTTTATTAGGGGACGGGGCGAATTCCACCTTC. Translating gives CASSLLGDGANSTF.

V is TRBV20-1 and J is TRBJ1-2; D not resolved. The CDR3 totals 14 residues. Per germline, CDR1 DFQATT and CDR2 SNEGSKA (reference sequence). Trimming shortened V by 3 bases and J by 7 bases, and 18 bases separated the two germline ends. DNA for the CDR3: TGCAGTGCTAGTGGGGTGAGAAGCGATGGTGGCTACACCTTC. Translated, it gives CSASGVRSDGGYTF.

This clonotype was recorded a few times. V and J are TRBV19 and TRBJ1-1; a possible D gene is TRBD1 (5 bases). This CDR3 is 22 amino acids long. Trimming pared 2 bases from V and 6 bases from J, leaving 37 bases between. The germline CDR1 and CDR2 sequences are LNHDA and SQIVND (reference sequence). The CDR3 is CASSIRKRGGLLAPNMDAEAFF. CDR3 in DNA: TGTGCCAGTAGTATAAGGAAGCGGGGGGGACTCCTGGCCCCAAACATGGACGCTGAAGCTTTCTTT.

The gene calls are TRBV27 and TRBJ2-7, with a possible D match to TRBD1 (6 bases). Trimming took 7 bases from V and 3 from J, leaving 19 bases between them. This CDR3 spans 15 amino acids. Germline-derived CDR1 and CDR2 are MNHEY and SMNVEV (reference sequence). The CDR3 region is CASTHGFGGGYEQYF. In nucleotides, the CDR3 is TGTGCCAGCACCCACGGGTTTGGGGGCGGCTACGAGCAGTACTTC.

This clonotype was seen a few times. The CDR3 sequence: CASAPKASELFF. The CDR3 nucleotides read TGTGCCAGCGCCCCTAAAGCGAGTGAGCTGTTTTTT. The V call is TRBV19, the J call TRBJ2-2, with unresolved D. The germline V gene encodes CDR1 LNHDA and CDR2 SQIVND (reference sequence). This CDR3 has 12 residues. V was pared by 9 bases and J by 11 bases, with 16 bases between.